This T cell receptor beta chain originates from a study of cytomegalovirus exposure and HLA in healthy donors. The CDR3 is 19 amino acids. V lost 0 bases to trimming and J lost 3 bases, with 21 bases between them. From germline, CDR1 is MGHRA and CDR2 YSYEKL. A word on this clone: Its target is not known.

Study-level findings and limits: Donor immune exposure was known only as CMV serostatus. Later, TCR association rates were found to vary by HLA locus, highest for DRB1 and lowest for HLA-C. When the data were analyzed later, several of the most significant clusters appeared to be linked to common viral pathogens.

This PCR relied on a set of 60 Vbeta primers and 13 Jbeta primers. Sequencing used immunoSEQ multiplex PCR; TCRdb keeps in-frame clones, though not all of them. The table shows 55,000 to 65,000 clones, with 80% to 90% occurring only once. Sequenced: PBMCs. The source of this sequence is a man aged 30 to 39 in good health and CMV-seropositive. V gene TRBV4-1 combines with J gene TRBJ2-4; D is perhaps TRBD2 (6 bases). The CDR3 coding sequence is TGCGCCAGCAGCCAAGAAAGTGTGGTAGCGGTATCTTTCAAAAACATTCAGTACTTC. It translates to CASSQESVVAVSFKNIQYF.